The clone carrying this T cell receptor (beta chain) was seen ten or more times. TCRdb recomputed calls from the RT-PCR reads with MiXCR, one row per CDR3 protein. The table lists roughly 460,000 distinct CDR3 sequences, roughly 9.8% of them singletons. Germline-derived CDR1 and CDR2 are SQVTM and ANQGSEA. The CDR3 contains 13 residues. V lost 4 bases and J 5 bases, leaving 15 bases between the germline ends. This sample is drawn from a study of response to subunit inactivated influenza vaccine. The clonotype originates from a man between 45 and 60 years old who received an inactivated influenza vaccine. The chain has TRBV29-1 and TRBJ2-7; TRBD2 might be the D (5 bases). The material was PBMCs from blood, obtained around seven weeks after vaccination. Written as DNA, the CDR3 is TGCAGCGTTGGTGGGAGAAGTTTCCACGAGCAGTACTTC. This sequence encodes CSVGGRSFHEQYF.